What follows are 17 T cell receptor beta chains derived from one specimen sequenced in a study of neurological immune-mediated disorders. Via MiXCR, TCRdb re-called the 5' RACE reads, giving one row per CDR3 protein. The repertoire includes some 19,000 distinct CDR3 sequences, roughly 17% of them detected once, and 7% to 9% sits in the top ten. Sample: CD8+ T cells from blood. The receptors come from a woman younger than 30 with multiple sclerosis.

Ten or more counts support this clonotype. The CDR3 reads CASSLRPQTSYEQYF. CDR3 DNA: TGTGCCAGCAGCTTGAGACCTCAGACCTCCTACGAGCAGTACTTC. This rearrangement joins TRBV5-5 to TRBJ2-7; D gene uncertain. Germline V gene data show CDR1 as SGHKS and CDR2 as YYEKEE (reference sequence). V was clipped by 1 base and J by 0 bases, with 11 bases between them. This CDR3 is 15 amino acids long.

This clonotype was found a few times. The chain uses TRBV6-6 and TRBJ2-7; either TRBD1 or TRBD2 may fit D (5 bases each). Trimming took off 5 bases at V and 4 bases at J, with 9 bases between the two ends. Germline CDR1 MNHNY, CDR2 SVGAGI (reference sequence). This CDR3 has 12 residues. The CDR3 reads CASSEGIYEQYV. In DNA, the CDR3 is TGTGCCAGCAGTGAGGGGATTTACGAGCAGTACGTC.

The genes are TRBV7-2 and TRBJ2-1, with D possibly being TRBD2 (5 bases). Germline-derived CDR1 and CDR2 are SGHTA and FQGNSA. V was cut by 1 base and J by 8 bases, with 9 bases left in between. The CDR3 consists of 13 residues. CDR3 coding DNA: TGTGCCAGCAGCTTAGGAGGGATCGATGAGCAGTTCTTC. Translating it yields CASSLGGIDEQFF.

This clonotype was picked up many times. The chain is built from TRBV29-1 and TRBJ2-5; the match to TRBD2 covers 13 bases. CDR3 length: 14 residues. The germline CDR1 and CDR2 sequences are SQVTM and ANQGSEA. The V and J ends lost 7 bases and 5 bases, in that order; junction bases with no gene match: 7. CDR3 DNA sequence: TGCAGCGCCACTAGCGGGAGGGCCTTGGAGACCCAGTACTTC. Amino acid sequence: CSATSGRALETQYF.

This clonotype was recorded many times. The chain links TRBV14 to TRBJ2-2; TRBD2 agrees at 8 bases. The CDR3 sequence is 14 residues long. Germline V gene data show CDR1 as SGHDN and CDR2 as FVKESK. The J segment lost 13 bases and the V segment lost 2 bases, leaving 9 bases of the junction unmatched. The CDR3 DNA sequence: TGTGCCAGCAGCCAACTACGGGAGGGCCATGGGCTGTTTTTT. Translated, it gives CASSQLREGHGLFF.

This clonotype came up many times. This sequence joins TRBV7-8 and TRBJ1-1; D remains ambiguous. CDR3 size: 14 residues. From germline, CDR1 is SGHVS and CDR2 FQNEAQ. V lost 3 bases and J 1 base, leaving 9 bases between the germline ends. The CDR3 nucleotides read TGTGCCAGCAGCTTTCTGGACGGGAACACTGAAGCTTTCTTT. This codes for CASSFLDGNTEAFF.

This clonotype occurred many times. The DNA of the CDR3 is TGTGCCAGCAGTTTACCTGGGACAGTAAACACCGGGGAGCTGTTTTTT. This gives the protein CASSLPGTVNTGELFF. This chain links TRBV12-3 or TRBV12-4 with TRBJ2-2; the match to TRBD1 covers 7 bases. CDR3 length: 16 amino acids. Germline trimming cut 2 bases from V and 2 bases from J; bases unmatched to any gene: 5.

This clonotype was counted at least ten times. CDR3 nucleotides: TGTGCCAGCACCAACAGGGAAACCTACGAGCAGTACTTC. Translated: CASTNRETYEQYF. The rearrangement links TRBV7-9 to TRBJ2-7, with D perhaps matching TRBD1 (6 bases). Trimming cost V 7 bases and J 2 bases, with 12 bases left between them. This CDR3 has 13 amino acids. The V gene's germline CDR1 is SEHNR and CDR2 FQNEAQ (reference sequence).

This clonotype showed up many times. The genes are TRBV7-6 and TRBJ1-2; possibly TRBD1 for D (5 bases). The CDR3 runs 13 residues. CDR1 and CDR2 (germline): SGHVS, FNYEAQ. V was trimmed by 3 bases and J by 8 bases, leaving 13 bases between them. CDR3 sequence reads: CASSFRGQEGYTF. DNA of the CDR3: TGTGCCAGCAGCTTTCGGGGCCAGGAGGGCTACACCTTC.

This clonotype appeared many times. The J gene is TRBJ1-1, the V gene TRBV9; 8 bases line up with TRBD1. With V trimmed by 3 bases and J by 6 bases, 10 bases remained unmatched. This CDR3 comprises 15 residues. The germline V gene has CDR1 SGDLS and CDR2 YYNGEE. CDR3 bases: TGTGCCAGCAGCGATCGAGTGACAGGGGTGGCTGAAGCTTTCTTT. Encoded protein: CASSDRVTGVAEAFF.

Ten or more counts support this clonotype. This rearrangement joins TRBV15 to TRBJ2-5; D remains ambiguous. With 0 bases removed from V and 5 bases from J, the gap between germline ends came to 4 bases. This CDR3 spans 12 amino acids. Germline V gene lookup returns CDR1 LNHNV and CDR2 YYDKDF (reference sequence). Here the CDR3 DNA reads TGTGCCACCAGCAGAGATCAGGAGACCCAGTACTTC. Protein: CATSRDQETQYF.

This clonotype appeared many times. The rearrangement joins TRBV13 to TRBJ2-7, with 12 bases matching TRBD2. With V trimmed by 5 bases and J by 4 bases, 6 bases remained unmatched. This CDR3 spans 15 amino acids. Germline CDR1 PRHDT, CDR2 FYEKMQ (reference sequence). CDR3 protein: CASSRLGLAGYEQYV. CDR3 nucleotide sequence: TGTGCCAGCAGCCGCCTAGGACTAGCGGGGTACGAGCAGTACGTC.

This clonotype was seen more than once but under ten times. The rearrangement joins TRBV19 to TRBJ1-5, with TRBD1 matching 8 bases. Unmatched junction bases numbered 9, after V lost 4 bases and J lost 4 bases. The germline V gene encodes CDR1 LNHDA and CDR2 SQIVND (reference sequence). The CDR3 totals 16 residues. As DNA, the CDR3 is TGTGCCAGTAGTACTAATCCGGGACAGGATAATCAGCCCCAGCATTTT. Protein: CASSTNPGQDNQPQHF.

In its sample, this clonotype was seen many times. The J gene is TRBJ2-2, the V gene TRBV9; no reliable D call. The CDR3 length is 12 residues. The germline gives CDR1 SGDLS, CDR2 YYNGEE. The V and J ends lost 4 bases and 7 bases respectively, with 8 bases between them. CDR3 sequence: CASSPSFGELFF. The CDR3 coding sequence is TGTGCCAGCAGCCCAAGCTTCGGGGAGCTGTTTTTT.

This clonotype has a count of ten or more. This chain links TRBV16 with TRBJ1-5; 7 bases are a match to TRBD1. Germline lookup yields CDR1 KGHSY and CDR2 FQNENV. This CDR3 has 11 amino acids. V shed 4 bases, J shed 9 bases, and the junction held 0 bases outside the gene matches. CDR3 nucleotides: TGTGCCAGCAGCCCAGGGGGGCCCCAGCATTTT. It specifies CASSPGGPQHF.

This clonotype was counted ten times or more. The chain has TRBV12-3 or TRBV12-4 and TRBJ2-5; TRBD2 matches 9 bases. This CDR3 contains 15 residues. V dropped 4 bases and J dropped 2; count of bases not matched to a gene: 5. DNA for the CDR3: TGTGCCAGCAGTTATGAGCGGGAGGCGCAAGAGACCCAGTACTTC. Residues: CASSYEREAQETQYF.

The sample holds many counts of this clonotype. The chain carries TRBV9 and TRBJ2-3; no firm D call. The CDR3 consists of 12 residues. V lost 1 base to trimming and J lost 7 bases, with 7 bases between them. Per the germline V gene, CDR1 is SGDLS and CDR2 is YYNGEE. The CDR3 DNA is TGTGCCAGCAGCGTAACCCCCAATACGCAGTATTTT. Translating it yields CASSVTPNTQYF.